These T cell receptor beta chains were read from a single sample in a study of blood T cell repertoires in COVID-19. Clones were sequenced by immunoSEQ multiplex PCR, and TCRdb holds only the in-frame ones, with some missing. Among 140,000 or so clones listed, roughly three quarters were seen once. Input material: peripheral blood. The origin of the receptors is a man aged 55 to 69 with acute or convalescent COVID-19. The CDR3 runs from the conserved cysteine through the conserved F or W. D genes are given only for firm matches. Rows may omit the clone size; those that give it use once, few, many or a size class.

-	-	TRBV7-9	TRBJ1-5	CASSSQGTSGPQHF
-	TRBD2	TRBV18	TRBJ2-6	CASSGTSGGGSGANVLTF
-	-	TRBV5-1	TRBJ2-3	CASSLGQMTSTDTQYF
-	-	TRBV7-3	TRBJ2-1	CASSVRGTYNEQFF
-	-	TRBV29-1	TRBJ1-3	CSVGGRDRNTIYF
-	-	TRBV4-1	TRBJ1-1	CASSQVWTARATEAFF
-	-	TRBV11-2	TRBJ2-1	CASRLLLQGANNEQFF
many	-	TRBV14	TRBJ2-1	CASSQGGYNEQFF
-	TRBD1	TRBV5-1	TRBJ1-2	CASSARGPGQALYGGYTF
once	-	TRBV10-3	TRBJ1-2	CAISSHTAYGYTF
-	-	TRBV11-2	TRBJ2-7	CASSLDRGREQYF
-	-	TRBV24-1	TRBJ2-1	CATSVTGYVQFF
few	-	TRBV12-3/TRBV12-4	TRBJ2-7	CASTTGYEQYF
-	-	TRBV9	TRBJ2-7	CASSPRPGVEQYF
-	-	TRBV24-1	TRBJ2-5	CATSEGSRPWEAQYF
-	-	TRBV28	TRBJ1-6	CASSRGLQNSPLHF
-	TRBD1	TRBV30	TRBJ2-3	CACGDRGLADTQYF
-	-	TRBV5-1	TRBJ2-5	CASSSTDGTRYQETQYF
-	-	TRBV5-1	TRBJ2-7	CASSFSATNEQYF
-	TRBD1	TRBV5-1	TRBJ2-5	CASSLAGQGAGETQYF
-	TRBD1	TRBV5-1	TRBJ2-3	CASSLHRTGSTDTQYF
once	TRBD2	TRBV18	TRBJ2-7	CASSPGTSGGPYEQYF
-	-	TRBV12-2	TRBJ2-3	CASRSRVPSGSSTDTQYF
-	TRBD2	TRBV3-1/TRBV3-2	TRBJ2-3	CASSQVAGGPGDTQYF
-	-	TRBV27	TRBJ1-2	CASSPHSTELYGYTF
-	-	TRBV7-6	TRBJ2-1	CASSSPSSYNEQFF
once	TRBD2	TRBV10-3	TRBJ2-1	CAISEKTSGSNEQFF
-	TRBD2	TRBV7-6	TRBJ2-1	CASSGGLAGEQFF
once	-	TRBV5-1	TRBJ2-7	CASSSRGDPASEQYF
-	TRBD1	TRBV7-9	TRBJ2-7	CASSSGGQGTYEQYF
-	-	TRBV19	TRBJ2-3	CASSSPGDSTDTQYF
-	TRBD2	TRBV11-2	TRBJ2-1	CASSLDLAGGGYNEQFF
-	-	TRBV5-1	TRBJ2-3	CASSWRGTGGTDTQYF
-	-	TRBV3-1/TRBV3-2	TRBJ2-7	CASSPELGRRTSSYEQYF
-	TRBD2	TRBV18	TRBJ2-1	CASSPPAGGSGTSGSNNEQFF
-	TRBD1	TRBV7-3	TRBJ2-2	CASSLTRDRGLHGELFF
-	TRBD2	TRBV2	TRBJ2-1	CASSVGLAGYEQFF
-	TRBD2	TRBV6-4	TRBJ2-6	CASSDLAGAGANVLTF
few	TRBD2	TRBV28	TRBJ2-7	CASSSREGWSEQYF